The 22 T cell receptor beta chains presented below share a single source sample, sequenced in a study of blood T cell repertoires in COVID-19. Clones were read by immunoSEQ multiplex PCR, and TCRdb kept only the in-frame ones, dropping some. The data show a few hundred thousand clones, 75% to 85% seen once. The sequenced sample consisted of peripheral blood. Receptors originate from a middle-aged woman who had recovered from COVID-19.

The gene calls are TRBV9 and TRBJ2-1, with D possibly being TRBD2 (5 bases). V lost 2 bases to trimming and J lost 3 bases, with 9 bases between them. CDR1 and CDR2 (germline): SGDLS, YYNGEE. This CDR3 has 14 residues. The DNA of the CDR3 is TGTGCCAGCAGCGTCGCGGGCCTCTACAATGAGCAGTTCTTC. It yields the protein CASSVAGLYNEQFF.

The chain combines TRBV11-3 with TRBJ1-4; D remains ambiguous. CDR1 is SGHNT, CDR2 YENEEA, per germline. Trimming removed 0 bases at V and 0 bases at J, with 5 bases between. This CDR3 has 15 amino acids. Here the CDR3 DNA reads TGTGCCAGCAGCTTAGATACGGCAACTAATGAAAAACTGTTTTTT. It codes for CASSLDTATNEKLFF.

V usage is TRBV7-8 and J usage is TRBJ2-2; tentatively, D is TRBD1 (6 bases). The ends were cut back, 5 bases at V and 7 bases at J, with 20 bases in the middle. This CDR3 contains 16 residues. Germline CDR1 and CDR2: SGHVS and FQNEAQ. CDR3 bases: TGTGCCAGCAGCCGTAGGACCATGAGGGACATCGGGGAGCTGTTTTTT. It is translated as CASSRRTMRDIGELFF.

The chain recombines TRBV18 with TRBJ2-1; a weak D match, TRBD1 (6 bases). The CDR3 totals 13 residues. Trimming took off 5 bases at V and 8 bases at J, with 13 bases between the two ends. Germline V gives CDR1 KGHSH, CDR2 LQKENI. In nucleotides, the CDR3 is TGTGCCAGCTCAGCAACAGGGTTGGATGAGCAGTTCTTC. It specifies CASSATGLDEQFF.

This chain links TRBV7-2 with TRBJ2-2, with TRBD2 matching over 7 bases. With 4 bases clipped from V and 4 bases from J, the junction kept 3 bases outside the gene matches. The CDR3 consists of 14 residues. Germline-derived CDR1 and CDR2 are SGHTA and FQGNSA. The CDR3: CASSSGLSTGELFF. As DNA, the CDR3 is TGTGCCAGCAGCTCGGGACTAAGCACCGGGGAGCTGTTTTTT. Drawing the rest from reference TRBV7-2 and TRBJ2-2, the complete variable domain is GAGVSQSPSNKVTEKGKDVELRCDPISGHTALYWYRQSLGQGLEFLIYFQGNSAPDKSGLPSDRFSAERTGGSVSTLTIQRTQQEDSAVYLCASSSGLSTGELFFGEGSRLTVL.

This clone was counted between two and nine times. This chain connects TRBV19 to TRBJ1-5, with TRBD1 matching over 7 bases. Germline CDR1 reads LNHDA; CDR2 reads SQIVND (reference sequence). V was clipped by 5 bases and J by 1 base; unmatched bases: 8. The CDR3 has 16 amino acids. This chain's CDR3 is CASSVRQGGSNQPQHF. In DNA, the CDR3 is TGTGCCAGTAGTGTCAGACAGGGTGGGAGCAATCAGCCCCAGCATTTT.

The chain employs TRBV28 and TRBJ1-1; 7 bases are shared with TRBD1. Germline assignment: CDR1 MDHEN and CDR2 SYDVKM. This CDR3 contains 15 residues. The V and J ends lost 3 bases and 0 bases, in that order; junction bases with no gene match: 4. CDR3 sequence (DNA): TGTGCCAGCAGTTTCTACAGGGGCATGAACACTGAAGCTTTCTTT. As protein: CASSFYRGMNTEAFF. The variable domain in full, with the rest retrieved from reference TRBV28 and TRBJ1-1, is DVKVTQSSRYLVKRTGEKVFLECVQDMDHENMFWYRQDPGLGLRLIYFSYDVKMKEKGDIPEGYSVSREKKERFSLILESASTNQTSMYLCASSFYRGMNTEAFFGQGTRLTVV.

J is TRBJ2-3 and V is TRBV9; 10 nucleotides line up with TRBD2. CDR1 is SGDLS, CDR2 YYNGEE, per germline. The V segment lost 2 bases and the J segment 6 bases; nucleotides outside the gene matches: 9. The CDR3 extends over 16 amino acids. The CDR3 nucleotides are TGTGCCAGCAGCGTGAGCGGGGGGGCCGTTCGTGATACGCAGTATTTT. Its translation: CASSVSGGAVRDTQYF.

The V gene is TRBV11-2, the J gene TRBJ2-1, with 8 bases matching TRBD2. Germline assignment: CDR1 SGHAT and CDR2 FQNNGV. The ends lost 5 bases at V and 8 bases at J; junction bases unmatched: 17. The CDR3 extends over 17 amino acids. CDR3 sequence: CASSTRAWGLDSDEQFF. CDR3 in DNA: TGTGCCAGCAGCACTCGGGCGTGGGGACTAGACAGCGATGAGCAGTTCTTC.

The chain uses TRBV19 and TRBJ1-2, with 8 bases fitting TRBD1. The CDR3 covers 14 residues. After removal of 5 bases from V and 4 bases from J, the junction contained 6 bases not matched to a gene. The germline V gene has CDR1 LNHDA and CDR2 SQIVND (reference sequence). The CDR3 coding sequence is TGTGCCAGTAGTTCGGCAGGGGGCTTCTATGGCTACACCTTC. This sequence encodes CASSSAGGFYGYTF.

The J gene is TRBJ1-2, the V gene TRBV7-9; TRBD1 matches 7 bases. Germline values: CDR1 SEHNR, CDR2 FQNEAQ (reference sequence). V shed 1 base, J shed 7 bases, and the junction held 3 bases outside the gene matches. CDR3 length equals 13 residues. The CDR3 loop reads CASSLEGGAGYTF. The CDR3 DNA sequence: TGTGCCAGCAGCTTAGAAGGGGGCGCTGGCTACACCTTC.

The J gene is TRBJ1-6, the V gene TRBV28; weak D call: TRBD1 (6 bases). The germline CDR1 and CDR2 sequences are MDHEN and SYDVKM. The CDR3 length is 14 residues. Trimming took off 7 bases at V and 8 bases at J, with 15 bases between the two ends. CDR3 in amino acids: CASTSGQLDSPLHF. The CDR3 DNA sequence: TGTGCCAGCACTTCCGGACAGCTAGATTCACCCCTCCACTTT.

The chain links TRBV9 to TRBJ1-2; a possible D gene is TRBD1 (5 bases). Germline V gene lookup returns CDR1 SGDLS and CDR2 YYNGEE. The CDR3 is made up of 12 amino acids. Trimming took off 10 bases at V and 2 bases at J, with 12 bases between the two ends. The CDR3 DNA reads TGTGCCTCGAAGGGGATCAACTATGGCTACACCTTC. Translating it yields CASKGINYGYTF. Full variable domain (outside the CDR3, taken from reference TRBV9 and TRBJ1-2): DSGVTQTPKHLITATGQRVTLRCSPRSGDLSVYWYQQSLDQGLQFLIQYYNGEERAKGNILERFSAQQFPDLHSELNLSSLELGDSALYFCASKGINYGYTFGSGTRLTVV.

V usage is TRBV19 and J usage is TRBJ2-5, with D unresolved. V lost 3 bases to trimming and J lost 1 base, with 9 bases between them. The germline gives CDR1 LNHDA, CDR2 SQIVND (reference sequence). The CDR3 spans 14 residues. The CDR3 region has the DNA TGTGCCAGTAGTATGCAGTACCTCCAAGAGACCCAGTACTTC. Protein product: CASSMQYLQETQYF. The whole variable domain, filled in from reference TRBV19 and TRBJ2-5, reads DGGITQSPKYLFRKEGQNVTLSCEQNLNHDAMYWYRQDPGQGLRLIYYSQIVNDFQKGDIAEGYSVSREKKESFPLTVTSAQKNPTAFYLCASSMQYLQETQYFGPGTRLLVL.

This rearrangement joins TRBV29-1 to TRBJ1-3; the match to TRBD1 covers 10 bases. The CDR3 totals 16 residues. Trimming cost V 5 bases and J 4 bases; bases outside gene matches: 11. CDR1 and CDR2 from the germline V gene are SQVTM and ANQGSEA. CDR3 amino acids: CSVKTGGLFGGNTIYF. The CDR3, as DNA: TGCAGCGTTAAGACAGGGGGCCTTTTCGGGGGAAACACCATATATTTT.

The chain has TRBV5-1 and TRBJ2-1; TRBD1 might be the D (6 bases). Germline CDR1 and CDR2: SGHRS and YFSETQ. The CDR3 covers 15 residues. The germline V and J ends were trimmed by 0 bases and 5 bases, with 12 bases remaining between them. DNA for the CDR3: TGCGCCAGCAGCTTGGAGGGGGTGTCCCACAATGAGCAGTTCTTC. This sequence encodes CASSLEGVSHNEQFF.

This rearrangement joins TRBV6-2 or TRBV6-3 to TRBJ2-3, with 9 bases matching TRBD2. This CDR3 spans 17 amino acids. CDR1 MNHEY and CDR2 SVGEGT come from the germline V gene. V shed 0 bases and J 3 bases; nucleotides not matched to a gene: 7. In DNA, the CDR3 is TGTGCCAGCAGTTACTCAGGTAGCGGGGGTGTAACAGATACGCAGTATTTT. It is translated as CASSYSGSGGVTDTQYF.

V usage is TRBV5-5 and J usage is TRBJ2-1, with TRBD2 identical over 14 bases. With V trimmed by 2 bases and J by 3 bases, 4 bases remained unmatched. This CDR3 has 17 residues. CDR1 and CDR2 from the germline V gene are SGHKS and YYEKEE (reference sequence). CDR3 loop: CASSLGLAGGLYNEQFF. The CDR3 DNA is TGTGCCAGCAGCTTAGGACTAGCGGGGGGCCTCTACAATGAGCAGTTCTTC.

This clone appeared once. The chain uses TRBV27 and TRBJ2-7, with 11 bases identical to TRBD2. The trim removed 6 bases at V and 2 bases at J, leaving 0 bases unmatched. The CDR3 covers 13 residues. Germline V CDR1 and CDR2: MNHEY, SMNVEV (reference sequence). The CDR3 DNA sequence: TGTGCCAGCAGGACTAGCGGGGCCTACGAGCAGTACTTC. Protein sequence: CASRTSGAYEQYF.

The chain has TRBV5-6 and TRBJ2-5, with 8 nucleotides matching TRBD1. The V segment lost 2 bases and the J segment 1 base; nucleotides outside the gene matches: 1. The CDR3 totals 14 residues. The germline gives CDR1 SGHDT, CDR2 YYEEEE. The DNA of the CDR3 is TGTGCCAGCAGCTTTGGGACAGGCCAAGAGACCCAGTACTTC. Translated: CASSFGTGQETQYF.

CDR3 in DNA: TGTGCCAGCAGCTCCGGGCCCGGGGGGACCCAGTACTTC. Amino acid sequence: CASSSGPGGTQYF. The chain combines TRBV7-2 with TRBJ2-5, with D perhaps matching TRBD2 (6 bases). The CDR3 is 13 residues long. Between the trimmed V and J ends, which lost 4 bases and 7 bases, there was a span of 13 bases. CDR1 is SGHTA, CDR2 FQGNSA, per germline.

This sequence joins TRBV18 and TRBJ1-1; a possible D gene is TRBD1 (5 bases). Trimming took 5 bases from V and 0 from J, leaving 22 bases between them. Germline V gene sequence: CDR1 KGHSH, CDR2 LQKENI. The CDR3 runs to 18 residues. The CDR3 coding sequence is TGTGCCAGCTCAGAAAGAAGCGGGGGTAGTACCATGAACACTGAAGCTTTCTTT. This translates into CASSERSGGSTMNTEAFF.